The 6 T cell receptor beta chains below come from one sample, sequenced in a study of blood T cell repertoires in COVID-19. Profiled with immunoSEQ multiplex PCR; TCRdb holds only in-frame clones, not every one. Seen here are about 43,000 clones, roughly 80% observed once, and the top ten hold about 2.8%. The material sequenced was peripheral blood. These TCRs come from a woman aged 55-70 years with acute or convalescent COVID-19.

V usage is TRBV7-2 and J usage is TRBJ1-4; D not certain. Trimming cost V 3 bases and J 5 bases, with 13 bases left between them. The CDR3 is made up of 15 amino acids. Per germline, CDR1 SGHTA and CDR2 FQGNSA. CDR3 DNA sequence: TGTGCCAGCAGCTTGAACAGACCCCCCAATGAAAAACTGTTTTTT. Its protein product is CASSLNRPPNEKLFF.

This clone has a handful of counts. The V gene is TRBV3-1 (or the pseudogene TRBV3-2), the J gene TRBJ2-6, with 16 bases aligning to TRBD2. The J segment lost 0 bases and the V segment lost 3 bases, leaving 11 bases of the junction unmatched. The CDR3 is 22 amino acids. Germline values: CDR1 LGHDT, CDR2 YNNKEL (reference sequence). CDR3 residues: CASSHHLGLAGGGSSGANVLTF. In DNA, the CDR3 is TGTGCCAGCAGCCACCACCTGGGACTAGCGGGAGGGGGAAGCTCTGGGGCCAACGTCCTGACTTTC.

CDR3: CASSEAMTGGTDTQYF. The DNA for the CDR3 is TGTGCCAGCAGTGAAGCGATGACAGGGGGCACAGATACGCAGTATTTT. V usage is TRBV6-1 and J usage is TRBJ2-3; the match to TRBD1 covers 8 bases. In germline, CDR1 is MNHNS, CDR2 SASEGT. This CDR3 spans 16 amino acids. Unmatched junction bases numbered 3, after V lost 0 bases and J lost 1 base.

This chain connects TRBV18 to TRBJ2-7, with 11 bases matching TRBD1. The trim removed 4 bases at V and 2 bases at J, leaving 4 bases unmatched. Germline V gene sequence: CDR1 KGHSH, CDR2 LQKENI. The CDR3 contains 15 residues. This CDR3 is CASSRPGQGAYEQYF. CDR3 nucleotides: TGTGCCAGCTCACGACCGGGACAGGGGGCCTACGAGCAGTACTTC.

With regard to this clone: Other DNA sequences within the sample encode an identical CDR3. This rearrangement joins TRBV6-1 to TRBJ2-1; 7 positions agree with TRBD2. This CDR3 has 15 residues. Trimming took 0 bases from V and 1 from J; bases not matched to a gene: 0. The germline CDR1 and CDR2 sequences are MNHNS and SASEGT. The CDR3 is CASSEAGGSYNEQFF. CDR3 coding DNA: TGTGCCAGCAGTGAAGCGGGGGGGTCCTACAATGAGCAGTTCTTC.

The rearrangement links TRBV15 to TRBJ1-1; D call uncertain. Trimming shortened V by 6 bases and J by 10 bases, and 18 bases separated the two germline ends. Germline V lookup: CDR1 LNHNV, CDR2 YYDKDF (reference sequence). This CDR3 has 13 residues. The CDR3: CATSQRHPEGAFF. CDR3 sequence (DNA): TGTGCCACCAGTCAGAGACACCCGGAGGGAGCTTTCTTT.